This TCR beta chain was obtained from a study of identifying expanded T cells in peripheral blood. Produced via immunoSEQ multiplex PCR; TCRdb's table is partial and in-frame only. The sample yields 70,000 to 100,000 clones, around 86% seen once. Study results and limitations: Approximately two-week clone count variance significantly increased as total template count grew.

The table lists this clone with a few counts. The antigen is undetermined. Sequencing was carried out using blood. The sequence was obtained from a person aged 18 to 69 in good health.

This CDR3 reads CASSGVGHNYGYTF. CDR3 DNA: TGTGCCAGTAGTGGCGTTGGACACAACTATGGCTACACCTTC. The chain uses TRBV19 and TRBJ1-2, with a tentative D call TRBD1 (5 bases). V shed 5 bases and J shed 2 bases, with 12 bases lying between them. The CDR3 is 14 residues long. Germline CDR1 and CDR2: LNHDA and SQIVND (reference sequence).